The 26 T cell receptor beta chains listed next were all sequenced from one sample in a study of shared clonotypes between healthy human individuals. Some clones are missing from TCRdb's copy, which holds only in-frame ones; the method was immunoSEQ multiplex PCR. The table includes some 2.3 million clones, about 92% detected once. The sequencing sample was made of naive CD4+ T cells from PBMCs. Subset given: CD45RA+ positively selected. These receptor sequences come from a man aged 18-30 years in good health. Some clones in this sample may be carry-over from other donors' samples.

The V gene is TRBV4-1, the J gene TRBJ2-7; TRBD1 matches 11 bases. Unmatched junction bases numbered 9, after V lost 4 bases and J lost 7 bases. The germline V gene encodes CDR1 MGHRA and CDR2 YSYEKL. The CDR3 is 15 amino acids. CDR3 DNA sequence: TGCGCCAGCAGCCCCTACGGACAGGGGGCGGGGGAGCAGTACTTC. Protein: CASSPYGQGAGEQYF.

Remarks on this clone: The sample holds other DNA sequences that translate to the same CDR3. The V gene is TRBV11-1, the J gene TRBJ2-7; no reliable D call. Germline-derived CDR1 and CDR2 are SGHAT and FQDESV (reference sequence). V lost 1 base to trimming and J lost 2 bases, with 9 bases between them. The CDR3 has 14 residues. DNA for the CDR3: TGTGCCAGCAGCTTAGGCACAGCCACCTACGAGCAGTACTTC. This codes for CASSLGTATYEQYF.

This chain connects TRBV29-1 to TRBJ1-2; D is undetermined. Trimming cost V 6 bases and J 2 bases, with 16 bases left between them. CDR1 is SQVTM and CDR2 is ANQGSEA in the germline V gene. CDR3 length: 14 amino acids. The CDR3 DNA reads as TGCAGCGTCGTCGGGTCACCAACGAACTATGGCTACACCTTC. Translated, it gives CSVVGSPTNYGYTF.

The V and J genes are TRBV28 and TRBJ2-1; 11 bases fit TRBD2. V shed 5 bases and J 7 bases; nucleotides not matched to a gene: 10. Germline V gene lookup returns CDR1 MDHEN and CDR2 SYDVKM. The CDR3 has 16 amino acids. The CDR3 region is CASSRSTSGRRNEQFF. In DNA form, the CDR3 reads TGTGCCAGCAGTCGATCAACTAGCGGGAGAAGGAATGAGCAGTTCTTC.

CDR3: CASSLVYGADRSYEQYF. CDR3 nucleotides: TGTGCCAGCAGTTTAGTTTATGGGGCGGACCGCTCCTACGAGCAGTACTTC. The chain links TRBV28 to TRBJ2-7, with a possible D match to TRBD1 (5 bases). Trimming stripped 2 bases from V and 0 bases from J, with 17 bases between. Germline V gene lookup returns CDR1 MDHEN and CDR2 SYDVKM. This CDR3 contains 17 residues.

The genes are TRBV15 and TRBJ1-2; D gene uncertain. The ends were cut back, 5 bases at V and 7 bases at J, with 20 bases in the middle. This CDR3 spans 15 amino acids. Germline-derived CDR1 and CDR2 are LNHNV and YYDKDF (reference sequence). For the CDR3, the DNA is TGTGCCACCAGCCGGGAGCCCCCCGCGCGAGGTGGCTACACCTTC. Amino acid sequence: CATSREPPARGGYTF.

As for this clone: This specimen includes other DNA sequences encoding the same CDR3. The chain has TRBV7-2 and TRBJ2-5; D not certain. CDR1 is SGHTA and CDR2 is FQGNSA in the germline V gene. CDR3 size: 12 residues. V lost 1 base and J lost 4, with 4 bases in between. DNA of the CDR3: TGTGCCAGCAGCTTAGGCCTAGAGACCCAGTACTTC. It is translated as CASSLGLETQYF.

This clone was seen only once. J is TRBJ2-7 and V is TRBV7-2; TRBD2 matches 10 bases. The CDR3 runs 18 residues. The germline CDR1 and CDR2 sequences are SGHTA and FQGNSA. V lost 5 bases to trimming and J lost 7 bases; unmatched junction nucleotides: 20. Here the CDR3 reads CASSPNPGTSVSLSEQYF. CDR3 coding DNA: TGTGCCAGCAGCCCTAATCCCGGGACTAGCGTCTCGCTTTCGGAGCAGTACTTC.

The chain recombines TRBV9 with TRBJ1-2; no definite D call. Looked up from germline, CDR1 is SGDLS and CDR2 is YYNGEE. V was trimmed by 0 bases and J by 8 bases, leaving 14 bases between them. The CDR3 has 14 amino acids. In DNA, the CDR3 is TGTGCCAGCAGCGTAGGGGCGGGATTTGTAGGCTACACCTTC. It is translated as CASSVGAGFVGYTF.

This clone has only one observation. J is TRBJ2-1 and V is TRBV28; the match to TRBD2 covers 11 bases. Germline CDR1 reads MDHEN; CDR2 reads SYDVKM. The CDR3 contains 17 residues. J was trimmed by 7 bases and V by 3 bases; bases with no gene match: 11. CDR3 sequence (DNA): TGTGCCAGCAGTTTCTTGTCCAGGGGACTAGCGGCTAATGAGCAGTTCTTC. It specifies CASSFLSRGLAANEQFF.

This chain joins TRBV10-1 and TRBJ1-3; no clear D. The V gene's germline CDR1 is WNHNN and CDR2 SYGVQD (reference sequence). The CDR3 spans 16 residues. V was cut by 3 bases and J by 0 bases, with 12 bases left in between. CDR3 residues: CASSEAGRFSGNTIYF. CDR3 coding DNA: TGCGCCAGCAGTGAAGCAGGCAGATTCTCTGGAAACACCATATATTTT.

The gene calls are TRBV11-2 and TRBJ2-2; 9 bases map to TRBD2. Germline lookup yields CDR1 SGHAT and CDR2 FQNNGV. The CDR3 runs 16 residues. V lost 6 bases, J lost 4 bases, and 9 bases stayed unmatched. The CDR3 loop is CASRNTASGITGELFF. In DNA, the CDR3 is TGTGCCAGCAGAAACACGGCTAGCGGGATCACCGGGGAGCTGTTTTTT.

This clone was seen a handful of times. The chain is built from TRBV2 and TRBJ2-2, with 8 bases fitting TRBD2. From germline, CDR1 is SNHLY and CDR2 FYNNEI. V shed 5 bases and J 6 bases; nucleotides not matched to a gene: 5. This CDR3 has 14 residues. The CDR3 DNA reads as TGTGCCAGCAGTAGGAGGCGGGAGGCCGGGGAGCTGTTTTTT. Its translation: CASSRRREAGELFF.

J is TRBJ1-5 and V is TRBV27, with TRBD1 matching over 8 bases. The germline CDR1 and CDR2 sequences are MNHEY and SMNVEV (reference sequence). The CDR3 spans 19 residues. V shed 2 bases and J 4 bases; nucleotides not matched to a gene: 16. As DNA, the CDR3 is TGTGCCAGCAGTTTACCTCAGGACAGGGTATGGCCGATAAATCAGCCCCAGCATTTT. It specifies CASSLPQDRVWPINQPQHF.

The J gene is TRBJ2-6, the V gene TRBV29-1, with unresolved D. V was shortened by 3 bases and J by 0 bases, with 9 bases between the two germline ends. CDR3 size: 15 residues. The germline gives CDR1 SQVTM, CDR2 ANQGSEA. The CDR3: CSVEVPPSGANVLTF. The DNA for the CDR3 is TGCAGCGTTGAGGTACCCCCCTCTGGGGCCAACGTCCTGACTTTC.

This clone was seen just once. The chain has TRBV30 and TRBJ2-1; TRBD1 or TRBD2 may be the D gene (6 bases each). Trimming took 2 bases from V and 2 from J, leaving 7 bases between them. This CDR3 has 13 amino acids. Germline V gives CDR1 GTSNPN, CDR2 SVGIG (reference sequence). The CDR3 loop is CAWSRGPYNEQFF. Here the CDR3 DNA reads TGTGCCTGGAGTCGGGGGCCCTACAATGAGCAGTTCTTC.

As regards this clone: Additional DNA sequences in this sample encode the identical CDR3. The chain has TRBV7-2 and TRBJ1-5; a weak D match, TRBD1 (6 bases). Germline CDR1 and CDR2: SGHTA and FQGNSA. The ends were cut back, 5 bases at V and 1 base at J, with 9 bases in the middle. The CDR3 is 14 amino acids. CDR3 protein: CASSLDRSNQPQHF. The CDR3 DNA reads TGTGCCAGCAGCCTTGACAGGAGCAATCAGCCCCAGCATTTT. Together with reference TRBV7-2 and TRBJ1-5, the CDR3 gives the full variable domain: GAGVSQSPSNKVTEKGKDVELRCDPISGHTALYWYRQSLGQGLEFLIYFQGNSAPDKSGLPSDRFSAERTGGSVSTLTIQRTQQEDSAVYLCASSLDRSNQPQHFGDGTRLSIL.

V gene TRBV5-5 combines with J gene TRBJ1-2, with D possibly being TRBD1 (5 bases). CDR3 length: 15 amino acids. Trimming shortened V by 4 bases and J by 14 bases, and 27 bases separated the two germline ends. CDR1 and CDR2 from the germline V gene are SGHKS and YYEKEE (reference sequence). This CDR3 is CASSQTGRSGYSRTF. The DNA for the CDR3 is TGTGCCAGCAGCCAAACGGGACGGTCGGGATACTCCCGTACCTTC.

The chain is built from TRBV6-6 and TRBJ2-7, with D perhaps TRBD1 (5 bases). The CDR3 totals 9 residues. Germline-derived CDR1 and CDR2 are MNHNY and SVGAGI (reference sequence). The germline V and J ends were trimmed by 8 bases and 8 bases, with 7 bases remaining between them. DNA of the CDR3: TGTGCCAGCGAGGACAAGCAGTACTTC. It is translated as CASEDKQYF.

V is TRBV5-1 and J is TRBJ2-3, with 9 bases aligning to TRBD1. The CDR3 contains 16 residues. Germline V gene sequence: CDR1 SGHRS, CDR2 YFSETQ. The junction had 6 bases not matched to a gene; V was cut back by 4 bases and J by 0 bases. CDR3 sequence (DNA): TGCGCCAGCAGCCTTGGCGGACAGGGGAGCACAGATACGCAGTATTTT. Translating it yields CASSLGGQGSTDTQYF.

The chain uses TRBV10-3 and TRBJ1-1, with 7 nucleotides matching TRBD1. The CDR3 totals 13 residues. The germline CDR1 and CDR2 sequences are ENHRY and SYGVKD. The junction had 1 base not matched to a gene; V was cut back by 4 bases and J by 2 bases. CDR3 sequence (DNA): TGTGCCATCAGTGGGGACAGAAACACTGAAGCTTTCTTT. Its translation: CAISGDRNTEAFF.

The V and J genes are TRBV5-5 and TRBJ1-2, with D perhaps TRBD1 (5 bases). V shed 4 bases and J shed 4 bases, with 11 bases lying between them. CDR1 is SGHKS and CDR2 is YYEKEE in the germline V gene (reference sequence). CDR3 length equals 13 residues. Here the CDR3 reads CASSPGHRYGYTF. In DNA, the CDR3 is TGTGCCAGCAGCCCTGGACACCGCTATGGCTACACCTTC.

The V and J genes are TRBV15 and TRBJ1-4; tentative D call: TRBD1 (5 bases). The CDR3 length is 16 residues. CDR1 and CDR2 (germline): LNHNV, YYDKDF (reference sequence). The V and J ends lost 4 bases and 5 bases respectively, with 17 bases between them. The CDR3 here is CATSKPLTALNEKLFF. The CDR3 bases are TGTGCCACCAGCAAACCTTTGACAGCGTTGAATGAAAAACTGTTTTTT.

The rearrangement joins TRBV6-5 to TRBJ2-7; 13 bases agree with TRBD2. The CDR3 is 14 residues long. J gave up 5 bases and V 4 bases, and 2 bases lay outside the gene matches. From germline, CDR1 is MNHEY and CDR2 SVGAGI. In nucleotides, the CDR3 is TGTGCCAGCAGTTCAGGACTAGCGGGAGACGAGCAGTACTTC. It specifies CASSSGLAGDEQYF.

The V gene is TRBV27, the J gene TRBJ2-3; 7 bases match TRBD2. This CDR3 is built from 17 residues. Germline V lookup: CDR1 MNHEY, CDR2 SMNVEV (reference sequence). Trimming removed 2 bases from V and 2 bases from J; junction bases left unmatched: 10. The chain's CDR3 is CASSLIPAGELTDTQYF. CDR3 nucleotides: TGTGCCAGCAGTTTAATCCCCGCGGGAGAACTCACAGATACGCAGTATTTT.

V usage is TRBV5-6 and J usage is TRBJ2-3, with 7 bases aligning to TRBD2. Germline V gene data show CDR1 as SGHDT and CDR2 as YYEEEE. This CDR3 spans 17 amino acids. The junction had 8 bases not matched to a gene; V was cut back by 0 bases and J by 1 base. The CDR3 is CASSLVRLADRTDTQYF. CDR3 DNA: TGTGCCAGCAGCTTGGTTCGGCTAGCGGACCGCACAGATACGCAGTATTTT.